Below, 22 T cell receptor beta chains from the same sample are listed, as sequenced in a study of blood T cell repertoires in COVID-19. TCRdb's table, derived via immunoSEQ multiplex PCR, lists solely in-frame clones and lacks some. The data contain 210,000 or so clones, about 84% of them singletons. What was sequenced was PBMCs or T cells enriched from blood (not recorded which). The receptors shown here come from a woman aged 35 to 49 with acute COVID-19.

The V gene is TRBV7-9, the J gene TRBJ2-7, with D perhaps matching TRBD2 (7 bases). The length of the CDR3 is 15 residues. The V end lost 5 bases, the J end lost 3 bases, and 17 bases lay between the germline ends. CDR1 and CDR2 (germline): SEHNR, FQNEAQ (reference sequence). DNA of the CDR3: TGTGCCAGCAGCGGGGGGGCGGGGCAGGGCTACGAGCAGTACTTC. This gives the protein CASSGGAGQGYEQYF.

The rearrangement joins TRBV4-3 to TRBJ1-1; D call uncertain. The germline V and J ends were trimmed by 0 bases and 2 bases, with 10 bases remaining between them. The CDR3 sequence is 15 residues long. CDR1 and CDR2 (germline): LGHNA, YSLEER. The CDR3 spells CASSQDLQANTEAFF. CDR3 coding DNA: TGCGCCAGCAGCCAAGATCTGCAGGCCAACACTGAAGCTTTCTTT.

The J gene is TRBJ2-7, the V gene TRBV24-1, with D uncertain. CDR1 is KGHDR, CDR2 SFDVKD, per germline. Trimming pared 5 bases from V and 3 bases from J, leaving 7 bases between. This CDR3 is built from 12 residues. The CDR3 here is CATSAYGYEQYF. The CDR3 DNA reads TGTGCCACCAGTGCGTACGGCTACGAGCAGTACTTC.

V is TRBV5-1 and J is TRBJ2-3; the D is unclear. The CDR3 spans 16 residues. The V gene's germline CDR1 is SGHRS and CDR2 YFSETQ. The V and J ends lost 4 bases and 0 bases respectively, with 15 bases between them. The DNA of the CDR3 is TGCGCCAGCAGCCCCCTTGACATTACTAGCACAGATACGCAGTATTTT. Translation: CASSPLDITSTDTQYF.

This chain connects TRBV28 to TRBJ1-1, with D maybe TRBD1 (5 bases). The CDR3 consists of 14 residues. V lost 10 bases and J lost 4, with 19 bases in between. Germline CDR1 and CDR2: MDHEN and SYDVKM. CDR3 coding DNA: TGTGCCACAACACTAAATTCCGGGGGCACTGAAGCTTTCTTT. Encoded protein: CATTLNSGGTEAFF.

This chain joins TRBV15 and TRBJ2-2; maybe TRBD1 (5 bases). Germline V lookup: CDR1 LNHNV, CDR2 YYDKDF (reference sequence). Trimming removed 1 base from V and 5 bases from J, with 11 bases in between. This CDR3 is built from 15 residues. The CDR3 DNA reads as TGTGCCACCAGCAGAGGGCAGGGAAAAACCGGGGAGCTGTTTTTT. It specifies CATSRGQGKTGELFF.

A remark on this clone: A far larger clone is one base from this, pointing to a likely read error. CDR3 bases: TGTGCCAGCAGCCAGACAGGGGGCAATCAGCCCCAGCATTTT. This gives the protein CASSQTGGNQPQHF. V is TRBV3-1 (or the pseudogene TRBV3-2) and J is TRBJ1-5; 8 bases fit TRBD1. The CDR3 runs 14 residues. Per the germline V gene, CDR1 is LGHDT and CDR2 is YNNKEL (reference sequence). Losses at the gene ends were 3 bases for V and 2 bases for J; bases not matched to a gene: 0.

The CDR3 region has the DNA TGTGCCAGCAGTTACGCACGGGACAGGGTCTACGAGCAGTACTTC. Its protein product is CASSYARDRVYEQYF. The V and J genes are TRBV6-5 and TRBJ2-7; 9 nucleotides line up with TRBD1. The CDR3 runs 15 residues. The trim removed 2 bases at V and 3 bases at J, leaving 5 bases unmatched. CDR1 is MNHEY and CDR2 is SVGAGI in the germline V gene.

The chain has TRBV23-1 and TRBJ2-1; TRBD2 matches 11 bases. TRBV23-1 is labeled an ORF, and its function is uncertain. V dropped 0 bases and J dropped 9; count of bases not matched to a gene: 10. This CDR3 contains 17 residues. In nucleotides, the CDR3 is TGCGCCAGCAGTCAATCGAGTAGCGGGAGGGTCCGGGCTGAGCAGTTCTTC. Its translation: CASSQSSSGRVRAEQFF.

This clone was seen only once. The CDR3 is CASSQLAGPQETQYF. The CDR3 coding sequence is TGTGCCAGCAGCCAACTAGCGGGGCCTCAAGAGACCCAGTACTTC. V is TRBV3-1 (or the pseudogene TRBV3-2) and J is TRBJ2-5, with TRBD2 identical over 9 bases. The CDR3 is made up of 15 amino acids. Losses at the gene ends were 2 bases for V and 2 bases for J; bases not matched to a gene: 3. Germline CDR1 and CDR2: LGHDT and YNNKEL (reference sequence).

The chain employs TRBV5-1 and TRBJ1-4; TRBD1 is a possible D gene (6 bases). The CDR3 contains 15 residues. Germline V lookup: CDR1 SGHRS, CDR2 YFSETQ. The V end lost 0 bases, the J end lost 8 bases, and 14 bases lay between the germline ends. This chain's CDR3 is CASSLAKQGDEKLFF. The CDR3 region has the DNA TGCGCCAGCAGCTTGGCCAAACAGGGAGACGAAAAACTGTTTTTT. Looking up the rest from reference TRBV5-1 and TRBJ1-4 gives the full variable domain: KAGVTQTPRYLIKTRGQQVTLSCSPISGHRSVSWYQQTPGQGLQFLFEYFSETQRNKGNFPGRFSGRQFSNSRSEMNVSTLELGDSALYLCASSLAKQGDEKLFFGSGTQLSVL.

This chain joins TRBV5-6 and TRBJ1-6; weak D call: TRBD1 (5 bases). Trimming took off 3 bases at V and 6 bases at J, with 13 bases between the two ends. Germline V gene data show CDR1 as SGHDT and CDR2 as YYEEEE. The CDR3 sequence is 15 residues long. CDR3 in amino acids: CASSWGPTLNSPLHF. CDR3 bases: TGTGCCAGCAGCTGGGGCCCTACCCTTAATTCACCCCTCCACTTT.

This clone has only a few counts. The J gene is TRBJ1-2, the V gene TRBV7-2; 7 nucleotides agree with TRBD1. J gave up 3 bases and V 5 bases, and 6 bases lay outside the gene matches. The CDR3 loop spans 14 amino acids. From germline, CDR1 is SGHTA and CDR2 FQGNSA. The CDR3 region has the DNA TGTGCCAGCAGCCTAGGGGGCAGCGACTATGGCTACACCTTC. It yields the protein CASSLGGSDYGYTF. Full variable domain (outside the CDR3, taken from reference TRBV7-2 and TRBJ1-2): GAGVSQSPSNKVTEKGKDVELRCDPISGHTALYWYRQSLGQGLEFLIYFQGNSAPDKSGLPSDRFSAERTGGSVSTLTIQRTQQEDSAVYLCASSLGGSDYGYTFGSGTRLTVV.

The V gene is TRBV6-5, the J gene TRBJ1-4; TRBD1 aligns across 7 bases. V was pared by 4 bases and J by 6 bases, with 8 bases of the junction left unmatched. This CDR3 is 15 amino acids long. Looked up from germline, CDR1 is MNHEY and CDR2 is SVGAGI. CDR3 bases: TGTGCCAGCAGTTCGACAGGGCCTAGAGATGAAAAACTGTTTTTT. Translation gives CASSSTGPRDEKLFF.

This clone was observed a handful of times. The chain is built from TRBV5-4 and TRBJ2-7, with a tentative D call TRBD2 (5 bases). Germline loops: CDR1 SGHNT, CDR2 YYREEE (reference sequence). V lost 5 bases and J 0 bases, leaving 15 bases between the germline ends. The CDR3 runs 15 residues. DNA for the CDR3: TGTGCCAGCAGTCAAGGTTGGACTGACTCCTACGAGCAGTACTTC. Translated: CASSQGWTDSYEQYF.

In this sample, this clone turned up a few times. The DNA of the CDR3 is TGTGCCAGCAGAAAGCGGATCAACTATGGCTACACCTTC. Translation: CASRKRINYGYTF. The rearrangement joins TRBV12-3 or TRBV12-4 to TRBJ1-2; no clear D gene. Trimming left V 6 bases short and J 2 bases short, with 10 bases between. The CDR3 is 13 amino acids.

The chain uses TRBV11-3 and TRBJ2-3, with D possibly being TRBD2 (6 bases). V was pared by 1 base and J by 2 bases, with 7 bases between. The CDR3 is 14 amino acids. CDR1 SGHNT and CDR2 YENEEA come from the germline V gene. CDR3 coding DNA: TGTGCCAGCAGCTTAGGCGGGGACACAGATACGCAGTATTTT. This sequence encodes CASSLGGDTDTQYF.

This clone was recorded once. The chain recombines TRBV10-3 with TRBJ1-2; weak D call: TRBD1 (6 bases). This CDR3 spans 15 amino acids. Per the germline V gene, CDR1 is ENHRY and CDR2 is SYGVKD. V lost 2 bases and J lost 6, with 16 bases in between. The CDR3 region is CAISERTAAGDGYTF. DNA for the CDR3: TGTGCCATCAGTGAGCGGACAGCCGCTGGGGATGGCTACACCTTC.

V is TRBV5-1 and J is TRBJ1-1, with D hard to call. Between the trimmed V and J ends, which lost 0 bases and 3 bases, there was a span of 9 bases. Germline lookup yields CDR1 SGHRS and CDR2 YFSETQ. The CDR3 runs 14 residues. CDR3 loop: CASSLGSGDTEAFF. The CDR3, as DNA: TGCGCCAGCAGCTTGGGGTCAGGTGACACTGAAGCTTTCTTT. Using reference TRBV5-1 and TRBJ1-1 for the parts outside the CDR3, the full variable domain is KAGVTQTPRYLIKTRGQQVTLSCSPISGHRSVSWYQQTPGQGLQFLFEYFSETQRNKGNFPGRFSGRQFSNSRSEMNVSTLELGDSALYLCASSLGSGDTEAFFGQGTRLTVV.

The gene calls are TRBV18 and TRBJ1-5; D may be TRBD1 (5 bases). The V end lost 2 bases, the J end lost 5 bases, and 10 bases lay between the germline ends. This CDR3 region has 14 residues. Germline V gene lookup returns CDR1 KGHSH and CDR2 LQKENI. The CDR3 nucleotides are TGTGCCAGCTCACCAGATTTAGGGGATCAGCCCCAGCATTTT. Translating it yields CASSPDLGDQPQHF.

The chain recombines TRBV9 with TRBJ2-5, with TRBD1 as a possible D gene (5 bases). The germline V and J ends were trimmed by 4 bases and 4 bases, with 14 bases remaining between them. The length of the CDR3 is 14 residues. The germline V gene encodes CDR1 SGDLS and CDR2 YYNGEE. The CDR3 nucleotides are TGTGCCAGCAGCCGGACATCCGTGGGAGAGACCCAGTACTTC. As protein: CASSRTSVGETQYF.

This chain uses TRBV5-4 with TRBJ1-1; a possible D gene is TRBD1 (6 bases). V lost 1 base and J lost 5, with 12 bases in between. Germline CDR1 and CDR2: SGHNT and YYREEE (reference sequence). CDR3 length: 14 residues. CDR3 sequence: CASSLSGDGTEAFF. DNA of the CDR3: TGTGCCAGCAGCTTGTCAGGGGACGGGACTGAAGCTTTCTTT.